The T cell receptor (beta chain) described here comes from a study of T cell responses to AZD1222 COVID-19 vaccine. The study's findings and limits: Spike as a whole was targeted by vaccine-associated CD4 TCRs, dominant at 160-218 and 743-854.

In the case of this clone: Its antigen remains unidentified. One end of the junction does not line up with germline, which may come from a read error.

The CDR3 is made up of 12 amino acids. CDR1 and CDR2 (germline): SGHTA, FQGTGA. Repertoires were generated with immunoSEQ multiplex PCR, while TCRdb's copy carries only in-frame clones and drops some. The sample has 160,000 or so clones, about 91% seen once; the top ten hold 1.5% to 2%. This receptor was obtained from an adult in good health. The V and J genes are TRBV7-3 and TRBJ2-2, with D unclear. The specimen was peripheral blood, collected on day 0 of AZD1222 vaccination. In DNA, the CDR3 is TGTGCCAGCAGCTCGAATACCGGGGAGCTGTTTTTT. It encodes CASSSNTGELFF.